This T cell receptor (beta chain) was identified in a study of Tregs in tolerant kidney transplant recipients. The table came from immunoSEQ multiplex PCR; TCRdb's copy has only in-frame clones and leaves some out. Among 80,000 or so clones, about 91% were seen once, and the ten largest hold more than 1.5%. Trimming cost V 1 base and J 4 bases, with 6 bases left between them. CDR3 length equals 12 residues. Per the germline V gene, CDR1 is SGHNT and CDR2 is YYREEE (reference sequence). Related graft donors supplied nonmyeloablative bone marrow transplants, and mixed chimerism was transient. The V gene is TRBV5-4, the J gene TRBJ2-7, with D possibly TRBD1 on 6 matching bases. This receptor was obtained from a human patient who received a combined kidney and bone marrow transplant. Some T cells may be transferred from the graft donor. The sample was CD4+ T cells from blood (PBMCs), taken 24 months after the transplant. CDR3 nucleotides: TGTGCCAGCAGCTTGACAGGGTACGAGCAGTACTTC. Amino acids: CASSLTGYEQYF.